Reported below is one T cell receptor (beta chain). A read error is possible here, since a much larger clone lies one base away. The CDR3 runs 16 residues. The V end was cut by 6 bases, the J end by 0 bases, with 18 bases between. The germline CDR1 and CDR2 sequences are SGDLS and YYNGEE. This sample is drawn from a study of molecular identifiers for immune sequencing clone quantification. Bulk TCR library preparation followed previously described methods with listed TCR primers. One entry per CDR3 protein results from TCRdb running MiXCR on the PCR reads. The profile shows under 650,000 distinct CDR3 sequences, roughly 21% of them singletons.

V is TRBV9 and J is TRBJ1-1; tentative D call: TRBD1 (6 bases). The receptor was isolated from a human donor in good health. Some libraries in this study had Jurkat cell RNA spiked in. Sequences were obtained from naive CD8+ T cells from blood, with Jurkat cell RNA spiked in. Indicated subset: FACS-sorted CD8+CD4-CCR7+CD45RA+ naive T cells. The CDR3 coding sequence is TGTGCCAGCAACCCAAGGACAGCTCTCATGAACACTGAAGCTTTCTTT. Translated, it gives CASNPRTALMNTEAFF.